This TCR beta chain was retrieved from a study of blood T cell repertoires in COVID-19. For the study at large: COVID-19 samples, acute and convalescent, were from the United States, Italy and Spain.

Source study methods: Cell counts per sample came from amplifying reference gene primers. TCRdb's table, derived via immunoSEQ multiplex PCR, lists solely in-frame clones and lacks some. V, J and clone size are those of that table, while D and trimming were read from the DNA. Of about 42,000 clones in the sample, approximately 80% were seen once. Sequencing was performed on peripheral blood. The sequence derives from a man between 65 and 79 years old with active or convalescent COVID-19.

The CDR3 sequence is CASGLGLTGTQYF. The CDR3, as DNA: TGTGCTAGTGGTTTAGGCCTGACGGGGACCCAGTACTTC. The chain is built from TRBV12-5 and TRBJ2-5; the D is unclear. CDR1 LGHNT and CDR2 FRNRAP come from the germline V gene. The CDR3 loop spans 13 amino acids. Trimming stripped 3 bases from V and 7 bases from J, with 12 bases between.